This T cell receptor (beta chain) emerged from a study of T cells in tuberculosis. Overall study: This South African cohort compared adolescents with or without latent tuberculosis against adults with active tuberculosis. General study points: GMM-specific TCRs were nearer to active tuberculosis alpha repertoires, suggesting expansion.

On this clone: Its antigen is still unknown.

The assay was immunoSEQ multiplex PCR, and TCRdb's table has in-frame clones only and misses some. The sample includes tens of thousands of clones, about 90% of them seen just once. Time point reported: new active TB diagnosis, blood taken before or within 7 days of starting treatment. Included patients were adults of at least 18, HIV-seronegative, South African. V gave up 4 bases and J gave up 4 bases, with 3 bases separating them. Germline CDR1 LNHDA, CDR2 SQIVND (reference sequence). The CDR3 length is 11 residues. Sequenced material: PBMCs, taken at tuberculosis diagnosis. V is TRBV19 and J is TRBJ2-3; the D is unclear. The sequence was obtained from an adult with tuberculosis. For the CDR3, the DNA is TGTGCCAGTAGTAGAGCAGATACGCAGTATTTT. This translates into CASSRADTQYF.